This entry lists 18 T cell receptor beta chains sequenced from one sample in a study of CD8 T cells in ankylosing spondylitis. TCRdb reprocessed the 5' RACE reads with MiXCR, giving one entry per CDR3 protein. The data contain around 150,000 distinct CDR3 sequences, about 17% of them singletons. Sample: blood, either unsorted or a sorted T cell fraction (not recorded which). The receptors were gathered from a male donor with ankylosing spondylitis or in good health (not recorded which).

This clonotype came up many times. The chain couples TRBV5-1 to TRBJ1-4; D is unclear. The CDR3 is 13 residues long. V lost 4 bases to trimming and J lost 7 bases, with 11 bases between them. In germline, CDR1 is SGHRS, CDR2 YFSETQ. CDR3 loop: CASSEEGGEKLFF. CDR3 DNA sequence: TGCGCCAGCAGCGAGGAGGGCGGTGAAAAACTGTTTTTT.

Of note for this clonotype: This may stem from a read error, because a much larger clone lies one nucleotide away. This rearrangement joins TRBV20-1 to TRBJ2-5, with D unresolved. Germline loops: CDR1 DFQATT, CDR2 SNEGSKA (reference sequence). CDR3 size: 12 residues. Trimming removed 1 base at V and 4 bases at J, with 7 bases between. CDR3 bases: TGCAGTGCTAGAGGCTGCCTAGAGACCCAGTACTTC. It is translated as CSARGCLETQYF.

This clonotype came up many times. V gene TRBV20-1 combines with J gene TRBJ1-2; TRBD1 might be the D (6 bases). Germline lookup yields CDR1 DFQATT and CDR2 SNEGSKA (reference sequence). V was cut by 0 bases and J by 8 bases, with 16 bases left in between. The CDR3 loop spans 14 amino acids. The CDR3 sequence is CSARDLRGGYGYTF. The CDR3 DNA sequence: TGCAGTGCTAGAGATCTTAGAGGGGGGTACGGCTACACCTTC.

The gene calls are TRBV3-1 and TRBJ2-1; 13 nucleotides align to TRBD2. This CDR3 has 16 amino acids. V was clipped by 5 bases and J by 4 bases; unmatched bases: 5. The V gene's germline CDR1 is LGHDT and CDR2 YNNKEL (reference sequence). The CDR3 bases are TGTGCCAGCAGCGAGGGACTAGCGGGGTATTACAATGAGCAGTTCTTC. It codes for CASSEGLAGYYNEQFF.

CDR3 in amino acids: CASSLATRSSYNEQFF. DNA of the CDR3: TGCGCCAGCAGCTTGGCGACTCGAAGCTCCTACAATGAGCAGTTCTTC. The gene calls are TRBV5-1 and TRBJ2-1; D remains ambiguous. The germline CDR1 and CDR2 sequences are SGHRS and YFSETQ. The germline V and J ends were trimmed by 0 bases and 0 bases, with 10 bases remaining between them. The CDR3 loop spans 16 amino acids.

This clonotype was seen a handful of times. This chain links TRBV5-1 with TRBJ2-7; D is undetermined. This CDR3 has 15 amino acids. Trimming took off 4 bases at V and 2 bases at J, with 16 bases between the two ends. Germline V gives CDR1 SGHRS, CDR2 YFSETQ. The CDR3 loop is CASSPVLLDPYEQYF. CDR3 sequence (DNA): TGCGCCAGCAGCCCTGTCCTCCTGGACCCCTACGAGCAGTACTTC.

This clonotype was seen a few times. The gene calls are TRBV28 and TRBJ2-2; D not resolved. Germline V gene lookup returns CDR1 MDHEN and CDR2 SYDVKM. The CDR3 has 15 residues. The V and J ends lost 4 bases and 4 bases respectively, with 13 bases between them. CDR3 amino acids: CASSSSRARTGELFF. The CDR3 region has the DNA TGTGCCAGCAGTTCGAGTCGGGCTCGCACCGGGGAGCTGTTTTTT.

A note on this clonotype: A much larger clone lies one base from this, so it may be a read error. The chain employs TRBV20-1 and TRBJ2-1, with D possibly being TRBD2 (6 bases). The CDR3 covers 14 residues. Trimming shortened V by 0 bases and J by 12 bases, and 18 bases separated the two germline ends. Germline V CDR1 and CDR2: DFQATT, SNEGSKA (reference sequence). CDR3 in amino acids: CSARDEGRYFVQFF. CDR3 in DNA: TGCAGTGCTAGAGATGAGGGGAGGTACTTTGTGCAGTTCTTC.

There are a few counts of this clonotype. The V gene is TRBV5-1, the J gene TRBJ2-2; tentative D call: TRBD2 (6 bases). Trimming cost V 5 bases and J 0 bases, with 14 bases left between them. The CDR3 runs 16 residues. Germline CDR1 reads SGHRS; CDR2 reads YFSETQ. CDR3 amino acids: CASRIGTFANTGELFF. The CDR3 DNA reads TGCGCCAGCAGGATCGGGACTTTTGCGAACACCGGGGAGCTGTTTTTT.

As to this clonotype: A junction end diverges from the germline sequence, so it may reflect a read error. The chain carries TRBV12-3 or TRBV12-4 and TRBJ1-1; weak D call: TRBD1 (6 bases). CDR3 size: 13 residues. DNA for the CDR3: TGTACCAGCAGGGGAGGGGTAACCACTGAAGCCTTCTTT. As protein: CTSRGGVTTEAFF.

This clonotype was counted many times. This chain joins TRBV10-3 and TRBJ2-5, with 11 bases identical to TRBD2. The germline V gene has CDR1 ENHRY and CDR2 SYGVKD. This CDR3 is built from 13 residues. J was trimmed by 9 bases and V by 9 bases; bases with no gene match: 9. The CDR3 DNA follows: TGTGCCATTGCGACTAGCGGGATGCCAGCCCAGTACTTC. Protein: CAIATSGMPAQYF.

The genes are TRBV27 and TRBJ2-7; 12 positions match TRBD2. The V segment lost 2 bases and the J segment 5 bases; nucleotides outside the gene matches: 4. Germline values: CDR1 MNHEY, CDR2 SMNVEV (reference sequence). The CDR3 spans 15 residues. CDR3 loop: CASSLPGLAGNEQYF. The DNA for the CDR3 is TGTGCCAGCAGTTTACCCGGACTAGCGGGGAACGAGCAGTACTTC.

This clonotype occurred many times. J is TRBJ1-2 and V is TRBV12-3 or TRBV12-4; D is perhaps TRBD1 (5 bases). Deletions cut 8 bases from V and 4 bases from J, with 8 bases between. The CDR3 length is 11 residues. CDR3: CASGQGYGYTF. The CDR3 DNA follows: TGTGCCAGCGGCCAGGGCTATGGCTACACCTTC.

The genes are TRBV7-9 and TRBJ2-3; no reliable D call. Germline V gives CDR1 SEHNR, CDR2 FQNEAQ (reference sequence). V gave up 5 bases and J gave up 0 bases, with 9 bases separating them. The CDR3 extends over 14 amino acids. For the CDR3, the DNA is TGTGCCAGCAGCGAAAGCGATAGCACAGATACGCAGTATTTT. Protein sequence: CASSESDSTDTQYF.

The chain carries TRBV5-5 and TRBJ1-2; D might be TRBD1 (6 bases). The V gene lost 4 bases and the J gene lost 7 bases, with 17 bases spanning the gap. From germline, CDR1 is SGHKS and CDR2 YYEKEE (reference sequence). This CDR3 is 14 amino acids long. The CDR3 sequence is CASSLEPRGSGYTF. CDR3 nucleotides: TGTGCCAGCAGCCTTGAGCCCAGGGGTAGTGGCTACACCTTC. Together with reference TRBV5-5 and TRBJ1-2, the CDR3 gives the full variable domain: DAGVTQSPTHLIKTRGQQVTLRCSPISGHKSVSWYQQVLGQGPQFIFQYYEKEERGRGNFPDRFSARQFPNYSSELNVNALLLGDSALYLCASSLEPRGSGYTFGSGTRLTVV.

This clonotype was picked up many times. The chain employs TRBV6-1 and TRBJ1-5, with D unresolved. Germline-derived CDR1 and CDR2 are MNHNS and SASEGT. The V end was cut by 6 bases, the J end by 1 base, with 10 bases between. This CDR3 region has 14 residues. The CDR3 spells CASRPPESNQPQHF. CDR3 DNA sequence: TGTGCCAGCAGGCCTCCAGAGAGCAATCAGCCCCAGCATTTT.

This clonotype has more than one count but fewer than ten. V is TRBV10-3 and J is TRBJ2-3; TRBD1 might be the D (6 bases). CDR3 length: 16 amino acids. Germline values: CDR1 ENHRY, CDR2 SYGVKD. V gave up 2 bases and J gave up 0 bases, with 12 bases separating them. CDR3 sequence: CAISERGTTSTDTQYF. In DNA, the CDR3 is TGTGCCATCAGTGAGAGGGGGACAACTAGCACAGATACGCAGTATTTT.

The table lists this clonotype with a few counts. The chain links TRBV5-1 to TRBJ2-3, with 10 nucleotides matching TRBD2. There are 16 residues in the CDR3. J was trimmed by 0 bases and V by 3 bases; bases with no gene match: 4. Looked up from germline, CDR1 is SGHRS and CDR2 is YFSETQ. CDR3 sequence: CASSSGLAVSTDTQYF. DNA of the CDR3: TGCGCCAGCAGCTCCGGACTAGCGGTTAGCACAGATACGCAGTATTTT.